The source of this T cell receptor (beta chain) is a study of blood T cell repertoires in COVID-19. Study details: The samples span acute and convalescent COVID-19 from the United States, Italy and Spain. Sample material is recorded as cDNA or gDNA derived from T cells, B-cell-depleted T cells, or PBMCs.

This CDR3 comprises 12 residues. V dropped 1 base and J dropped 10 bases, with 9 bases sitting between them. From germline, CDR1 is SGHDT and CDR2 YYEEEE. This clone was found once. In the authors' workflow: By means of reference gene primer amplification, nucleated cell counts were estimated. Profiled with immunoSEQ multiplex PCR; TCRdb holds only in-frame clones, not every one. V and J calls and clone size follow that table, whereas D and trimming were derived from the DNA. The repertoire holds more than 70,000 clones, with around nine tenths as singletons. Sample: peripheral blood. This receptor was identified in a woman aged 45 to 65 in a cohort sampled during active COVID-19. The chain combines TRBV5-6 with TRBJ2-1; no firm D call. This CDR3 is CASSLSAGEQFF. Here the CDR3 DNA reads TGTGCCAGCAGCTTGTCGGCCGGGGAGCAGTTCTTC.